This entry concerns a single T cell receptor beta chain. The antigen remains undetermined. This entry belongs to a study of cytomegalovirus exposure and HLA in healthy donors. Study-wide results and caveats: Among the most significant clusters, several appeared linked to common viral pathogens in a later analysis. TCR beta chain V- and J-gene trimming was linked, in a later analysis, to a missense variant in DCLRE1C. Using the classifier, cytomegalovirus status was reportedly diagnosed with high specificity and sensitivity.

V was clipped by 5 bases and J by 0 bases; unmatched bases: 2. This CDR3 is built from 15 residues. Germline CDR1 is SGHTA and CDR2 is FQGTGA. Amplification used 60 Vbeta primers and 13 Jbeta primers. Per the study methods: Approximately 11 million shared chains were among approximately 87 million unique TCR beta chains counted in a later analysis. Libraries were prepared by immunoSEQ multiplex PCR; TCRdb keeps only in-frame clonotypes and omits some of them. The D gene and trimming were derived from the DNA, and the V and J assignments and clone size from that table. This table has approximately 100,000 clones, approximately 74% appearing once.

The chain has TRBV7-3 and TRBJ2-2; 8 bases are a match to TRBD2. The TCR was taken from a middle-aged woman in good health and CMV-seronegative. Sequencing input: PBMCs. CDR3 in amino acids: CASSPGGPNTGELFF. CDR3 in DNA: TGTGCCAGCAGCCCGGGGGGGCCGAACACCGGGGAGCTGTTTTTT.